This passage covers 28 T cell receptor beta chains from one sample sequenced in a study of T cells in Graves' hyperthyroidism and ophthalmopathy (dated by TCRdb to between 2018 and 2020). Receptor libraries were prepared by multiplex PCR. These reads were obtained on an Illumina HiSeq 2000. The TCR beta CDR3 regions were amplified from the RNA transcripts. The TCR CDR3 was subjected to a first round of RT-PCR using the HTBI primer set and the Qiagen OneStep RT-PCR kit. Using fastp at Q25 and MiXCR, TCRdb reprocessed the public reads and kept productive beta chains. Rows merge per CDR3 protein into single entries with the most common DNA and genes. Recorded for this sample are hundreds of thousands of distinct CDR3 sequences; about 14% of them occurred a single time. The ten largest make up around an eighth of the sample. The sequencing sample was made of blood. Receptors were obtained from a woman between 45 and 60 years old with Graves' ophthalmopathy.

This rearrangement joins TRBV19 to TRBJ2-3; D gene uncertain. Deletions cut 1 base from V and 0 bases from J, with 8 bases between. This CDR3 is built from 15 residues. The germline V gene has CDR1 LNHDA and CDR2 SQIVND (reference sequence). Here the CDR3 DNA reads TGTGCCAGTAGTATAGGTCTCCGGAGCACAGATACGCAGTATTTT. Its protein product is CASSIGLRSTDTQYF.

The table lists this clonotype with many counts. V is TRBV7-9 and J is TRBJ2-1; 10 bases line up with TRBD2. J lost 5 bases, V lost 6 bases, and 4 bases had no gene match. The CDR3 is 14 residues long. CDR1 SEHNR and CDR2 FQNEAQ come from the germline V gene (reference sequence). This CDR3 is CASSLTSGNNEQFF. CDR3 DNA: TGTGCCAGCAGTTTAACTAGCGGGAACAATGAGCAGTTCTTC.

There are many counts of this clonotype. The chain is built from TRBV20-1 and TRBJ2-3; TRBD2 aligns across 14 bases. This CDR3 spans 16 amino acids. The germline V gene encodes CDR1 DFQATT and CDR2 SNEGSKA (reference sequence). V shed 6 bases and J 4 bases; nucleotides not matched to a gene: 9. Here the CDR3 reads CSATGLAGEKADTQYF. CDR3 DNA: TGCAGTGCGACGGGACTAGCGGGAGAGAAGGCAGATACGCAGTATTTT.

This clonotype has only a few counts. The DNA of the CDR3 is TGTGCCAGCCCCCCCACAGATACGCAGTATTTT. Residues: CASPPTDTQYF. The J gene is TRBJ2-3, the V gene TRBV28; D not resolved. Between the trimmed V and J ends, which lost 8 bases and 2 bases, there was a span of 5 bases. CDR3 length equals 11 residues. Germline V gives CDR1 MDHEN, CDR2 SYDVKM. Together with reference TRBV28 and TRBJ2-3, the CDR3 gives the full variable domain: DVKVTQSSRYLVKRTGEKVFLECVQDMDHENMFWYRQDPGLGLRLIYFSYDVKMKEKGDIPEGYSVSREKKERFSLILESASTNQTSMYLCASPPTDTQYFGPGTRLTVL.

This clonotype was observed at least ten times. The chain uses TRBV13 and TRBJ1-1; TRBD1 matches 7 bases. CDR3 length equals 14 residues. Germline V gene lookup returns CDR1 PRHDT and CDR2 FYEKMQ (reference sequence). V trimming: 5 bases; J trimming: 4 bases; junction bases outside the gene matches: 7. For the CDR3, the DNA is TGTGCCAGCAGCCGGAGACAGGGTTTCACTGAAGCTTTCTTT. Protein product: CASSRRQGFTEAFF. Full variable domain (outside the CDR3, taken from reference TRBV13 and TRBJ1-1): AAGVIQSPRHLIKEKRETATLKCYPIPRHDTVYWYQQGPGQDPQFLISFYEKMQSDKGSIPDRFSAQQFSDYHSELNMSSLELGDSALYFCASSRRQGFTEAFFGQGTRLTVV.

The chain uses TRBV7-3 and TRBJ2-1, with 8 bases lining up with TRBD2. With V trimmed by 0 bases and J by 7 bases, 8 bases remained unmatched. The CDR3 extends over 16 amino acids. Germline CDR1 reads SGHTA; CDR2 reads FQGTGA. The CDR3 loop reads CASSLTVGLGSNEQFF. The CDR3 coding sequence is TGTGCCAGCAGCTTAACGGTGGGACTAGGGTCAAATGAGCAGTTCTTC.

This clonotype was counted ten times or more. This sequence joins TRBV5-5 and TRBJ2-1, with TRBD2 identical over 14 bases. This CDR3 contains 15 residues. Germline V gives CDR1 SGHKS, CDR2 YYEKEE (reference sequence). J lost 8 bases, V lost 4 bases, and 5 bases had no gene match. In nucleotides, the CDR3 is TGTGCCAGCAGCGCGGGACTAGCGGGAGTATATGAGCAGTTCTTC. Translated: CASSAGLAGVYEQFF. Using reference TRBV5-5 and TRBJ2-1 for the parts outside the CDR3, the full variable domain is DAGVTQSPTHLIKTRGQQVTLRCSPISGHKSVSWYQQVLGQGPQFIFQYYEKEERGRGNFPDRFSARQFPNYSSELNVNALLLGDSALYLCASSAGLAGVYEQFFGPGTRLTVL.

This clonotype was counted many times. This rearrangement joins TRBV5-1 to TRBJ2-5; perhaps TRBD1 as D (6 bases). This CDR3 is built from 14 residues. Germline lookup yields CDR1 SGHRS and CDR2 YFSETQ. Trimming cost V 2 bases and J 1 base, with 9 bases left between them. DNA for the CDR3: TGCGCCAGCAGCTTCGCAGGGGCCCAAGAGACCCAGTACTTC. Translating it yields CASSFAGAQETQYF.

This chain joins TRBV3-1 and TRBJ2-2; D is possibly TRBD1 or TRBD2 (5 bases each). The CDR3 runs 17 residues. V was shortened by 3 bases and J by 8 bases, with 22 bases between the two germline ends. Germline-derived CDR1 and CDR2 are LGHDT and YNNKEL (reference sequence). Here the CDR3 DNA reads TGTGCCAGCAGCCAGGGACCGGAGCACGGGGCTGGGGGGGAGCTGTTTTTT. Amino acids: CASSQGPEHGAGGELFF.

This clonotype was seen more than once but under ten times. The chain uses TRBV6-1 and TRBJ1-3; a weak D match, TRBD1 (5 bases). This CDR3 region has 13 residues. CDR1 MNHNS and CDR2 SASEGT come from the germline V gene. Deletions cut 7 bases from V and 2 bases from J, with 9 bases between. The CDR3 protein is CASMEGTGNTIYF. In nucleotides, the CDR3 is TGTGCCAGCATGGAGGGGACTGGAAACACCATATATTTT.

Remarks on this clonotype: The final CDR3 position lacks the conserved phenylalanine or tryptophan, pointing to a likely read error. The chain combines TRBV27 with TRBJ2-5; 11 positions agree with TRBD2. The CDR3 totals 16 residues. Per the germline V gene, CDR1 is MNHEY and CDR2 is SMNVEV (reference sequence). After removal of 2 bases from V and 1 base from J, the junction contained 3 bases not matched to a gene. CDR3 loop: CASSLGGLAVQETQYL. The CDR3 DNA is TGTGCCAGCAGTTTAGGGGGACTAGCGGTCCAAGAGACCCAGTACCTC.

This clonotype has at least ten counts. This chain joins TRBV6-2 or TRBV6-3 and TRBJ2-1, with D unresolved. There are 15 residues in the CDR3. Trimming shortened V by 5 bases and J by 4 bases, and 15 bases separated the two germline ends. Germline V gene data show CDR1 as MNHEY and CDR2 as SVGEGT. The CDR3 sequence: CASSHSGKSYNEQFF. DNA of the CDR3: TGTGCCAGCAGTCACAGTGGGAAGTCGTACAATGAGCAGTTCTTC.

This clonotype was recorded many times. V is TRBV27 and J is TRBJ2-7; 8 nucleotides match TRBD1. The V gene end was trimmed by 3 bases and the J gene end by 3 bases; junction bases not matched to a gene: 7. Looked up from germline, CDR1 is MNHEY and CDR2 is SMNVEV (reference sequence). The CDR3 sequence is 15 residues long. The CDR3 is CASSFSGGEFYEQYF. As DNA, the CDR3 is TGTGCCAGCAGTTTTTCAGGGGGCGAGTTCTACGAGCAGTACTTC.

Only a few counts were recorded for this clonotype. The rearrangement links TRBV24-1 to TRBJ1-5; 10 nucleotides line up with TRBD1. The CDR3 sequence is 19 residues long. V gave up 4 bases and J gave up 2 bases; unmatched junction bases: 13. Germline CDR1 is KGHDR and CDR2 is SFDVKD. Written as DNA, the CDR3 is TGTGCCACCAGTGAAAGTGAGGGGGGACAGGGGCTGCGCAATCAGCCCCAGCATTTT. This codes for CATSESEGGQGLRNQPQHF.

The gene calls are TRBV30 and TRBJ1-5; no firm D call. There are 13 residues in the CDR3. V was clipped by 0 bases and J by 3 bases, with 6 bases between them. Germline V gene sequence: CDR1 GTSNPN, CDR2 SVGIG (reference sequence). CDR3 coding DNA: TGTGCCTGGAGTGTACGGATCAATCAGCCCCAGCATTTT. Protein: CAWSVRINQPQHF.

Ten or more counts support this clonotype. The rearrangement links TRBV6-1 to TRBJ2-3; D is undetermined. Germline loops: CDR1 MNHNS, CDR2 SASEGT. Trimming pared 5 bases from V and 2 bases from J, leaving 11 bases between. The length of the CDR3 is 14 residues. CDR3 coding DNA: TGTGCCAGCAGTAGGGCAGGTTACACAGATACGCAGTATTTT. Amino acid sequence: CASSRAGYTDTQYF.

The count of this clonotype is one. The chain is built from TRBV25-1 and TRBJ1-6; the D gene is possibly TRBD1 (6 bases). Germline V lookup: CDR1 MGHDK, CDR2 SYGVNS. The CDR3 extends over 14 amino acids. Trimming took off 6 bases at V and 4 bases at J, with 10 bases between the two ends. CDR3 amino acids: CASRQDSYNSPLHF. In nucleotides, the CDR3 is TGTGCCAGCAGACAGGACAGTTATAATTCACCCCTCCACTTT.

This clonotype was recorded many times. V is TRBV2 and J is TRBJ2-1; 9 bases fit TRBD1. The CDR3 covers 14 residues. Germline V CDR1 and CDR2: SNHLY, FYNNEI. The V and J ends lost 7 bases and 5 bases, in that order; junction bases with no gene match: 6. This CDR3 is CASIRDRDHNEQFF. The CDR3 DNA sequence: TGTGCCAGCATTAGGGACAGGGACCACAATGAGCAGTTCTTC.

This clonotype came up many times. This sequence joins TRBV7-2 and TRBJ2-7; a weak D match, TRBD1 (5 bases). The germline V and J ends were trimmed by 1 base and 6 bases, with 16 bases remaining between them. This CDR3 contains 15 residues. Germline CDR1 is SGHTA and CDR2 is FQGNSA. In nucleotides, the CDR3 is TGTGCCAGCAGCTTAGGGGGCGTCCTGGTACTCGAGCAGTACTTC. It yields the protein CASSLGGVLVLEQYF. Complete variable domain (other parts from reference TRBV7-2 and TRBJ2-7): GAGVSQSPSNKVTEKGKDVELRCDPISGHTALYWYRQSLGQGLEFLIYFQGNSAPDKSGLPSDRFSAERTGGSVSTLTIQRTQQEDSAVYLCASSLGGVLVLEQYFGPGTRLTVT.

This clonotype was counted at least ten times. The genes are TRBV20-1 and TRBJ2-3; D is perhaps TRBD1 or TRBD2 (5 bases each). This CDR3 contains 17 residues. Looked up from germline, CDR1 is DFQATT and CDR2 is SNEGSKA (reference sequence). V was cut by 0 bases and J by 0 bases, with 16 bases left in between. The CDR3 coding sequence is TGCAGTGCTAGAGAGGGACCGAGGGCTAGAAGCACAGATACGCAGTATTTT. It is translated as CSAREGPRARSTDTQYF.

The chain employs TRBV4-3 and TRBJ1-2; D ambiguous. CDR1 and CDR2 (germline): LGHNA, YSLEER. The CDR3 length is 16 residues. Trimming took 0 bases from V and 2 from J, leaving 13 bases between them. The CDR3 loop is CASSQDPVAGNYGYTF. CDR3 bases: TGCGCCAGCAGCCAAGACCCCGTGGCGGGGAACTATGGCTACACCTTC.

This clonotype has only a few counts. This may be a read error: a much more frequent sequence differs by one nucleotide. This chain joins TRBV20-1 and TRBJ2-1; TRBD2 agrees at 9 bases. Germline trimming cut 7 bases from V and 12 bases from J; bases unmatched to any gene: 13. Germline CDR1 DFQATT, CDR2 SNEGSKA (reference sequence). The CDR3 spans 13 residues. The CDR3 is CSVSAGGPIAQFF. CDR3 bases: TGCAGTGTTAGCGCGGGAGGGCCTATTGCGCAGTTCTTC.

This chain joins TRBV30 and TRBJ1-6; 8 nucleotides agree with TRBD1. The germline CDR1 and CDR2 sequences are GTSNPN and SVGIG (reference sequence). Germline trimming cut 0 bases from V and 5 bases from J; bases unmatched to any gene: 3. The CDR3 length is 15 residues. The CDR3 reads CAWSVYRGNNSPLHF. Written as DNA, the CDR3 is TGTGCCTGGAGTGTCTACAGGGGGAATAATTCACCCCTCCACTTT.

This clonotype was recorded at least ten times. This chain connects TRBV18 to TRBJ2-7; 10 positions agree with TRBD1. The CDR3 contains 15 residues. With V trimmed by 3 bases and J by 0 bases, 2 bases remained unmatched. Germline CDR1 KGHSH, CDR2 LQKENI. The CDR3 spells CASSPRTGGSYEQYF. The CDR3 bases are TGTGCCAGCTCACCCCGGACAGGGGGCTCCTACGAGCAGTACTTC.

Concerning this clonotype: This could be a read error, since a much larger clone is one nucleotide away. DNA for the CDR3: TGTGCCACCAGTGATGTGTCTATTTCGGGCAGCAATCAGCCCCAGCATTTT. Its translation: CATSDVSISGSNQPQHF. This rearrangement joins TRBV24-1 to TRBJ1-5; D ambiguous. The CDR3 loop spans 17 amino acids. The V end lost 3 bases, the J end lost 1 base, and 15 bases lay between the germline ends. CDR1 and CDR2 from the germline V gene are KGHDR and SFDVKD.

This clonotype was counted at least ten times. The chain is built from TRBV18 and TRBJ2-7; 11 nucleotides match TRBD2. This CDR3 spans 17 amino acids. Germline CDR1 KGHSH, CDR2 LQKENI. V lost 3 bases and J lost 1; bases outside the gene matches: 8. The CDR3 sequence: CASSPDTGTSGSYEQYF. The CDR3 bases are TGTGCCAGCTCACCCGACACCGGGACTAGCGGATCCTACGAGCAGTACTTC.

This clonotype was picked up many times. The chain carries TRBV27 and TRBJ2-7; TRBD2 might be the D (6 bases). Trimming removed 5 bases from V and 0 bases from J, with 20 bases in between. Germline CDR1 MNHEY, CDR2 SMNVEV (reference sequence). The CDR3 is made up of 17 amino acids. CDR3 region: CASSLRAPGVSSYEQYF. In nucleotides, the CDR3 is TGTGCCAGCAGTCTAAGGGCCCCGGGGGTCAGCTCCTACGAGCAGTACTTC.

The table lists this clonotype with many counts. The chain couples TRBV7-2 to TRBJ2-7; TRBD1 might be the D (6 bases). The CDR3 is made up of 16 amino acids. Trimming removed 2 bases from V and 0 bases from J, with 14 bases in between. Germline lookup yields CDR1 SGHTA and CDR2 FQGNSA. The CDR3 DNA sequence: TGTGCCAGCAGCTTACCCGGGACAAAAAGCTCCTACGAGCAGTACTTC. It yields the protein CASSLPGTKSSYEQYF.